Described below is a single T cell receptor beta chain sequence and its context. As yet, its antigen is unknown. Using its own MiXCR run on the 5' RACE reads, TCRdb lists one record per CDR3 protein. The sample consists of around 470,000 distinct CDR3 sequences, around 18% of them appearing once. The data were obtained in a study of T-cell memory formation after mild COVID-19. Study at large: Each donor largely had its own TCR clusters.

Whole-study findings and limits: CD4/CD8 balance characterized clones contracting day 15 to 85, and CD4+ skew characterized later expanders.

The clonotype comes from an adult woman who had mild COVID-19 (a few samples of this study predate the infection). Cell type and time point are not known. Sequenced material: PBMCs or a T cell subset sorted from them (not recorded which).

CDR3 amino acids: CASSIFAGGPDTQYF. As DNA, the CDR3 is TGTGCCAGTAGTATCTTCGCGGGAGGCCCAGATACGCAGTATTTT. The chain has TRBV19 and TRBJ2-3; 8 bases fit TRBD2. CDR3 size: 15 residues. The trim removed 3 bases at V and 4 bases at J, leaving 6 bases unmatched. The germline V gene encodes CDR1 LNHDA and CDR2 SQIVND (reference sequence).